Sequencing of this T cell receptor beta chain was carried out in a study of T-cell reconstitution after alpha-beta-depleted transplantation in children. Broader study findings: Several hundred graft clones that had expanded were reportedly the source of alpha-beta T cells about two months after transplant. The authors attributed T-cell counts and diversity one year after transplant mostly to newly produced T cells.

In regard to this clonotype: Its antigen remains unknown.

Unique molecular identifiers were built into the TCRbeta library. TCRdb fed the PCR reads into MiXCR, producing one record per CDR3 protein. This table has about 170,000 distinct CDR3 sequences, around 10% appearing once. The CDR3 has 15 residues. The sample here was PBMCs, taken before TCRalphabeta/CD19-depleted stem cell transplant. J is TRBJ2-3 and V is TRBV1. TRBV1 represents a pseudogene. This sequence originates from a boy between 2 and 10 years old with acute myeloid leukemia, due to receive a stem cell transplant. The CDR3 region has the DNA TGCACCAGCAGCCATTGGCTGACTAGCACAGATACGCAGTATTTT. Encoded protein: CTSSHWLTSTDTQYF.